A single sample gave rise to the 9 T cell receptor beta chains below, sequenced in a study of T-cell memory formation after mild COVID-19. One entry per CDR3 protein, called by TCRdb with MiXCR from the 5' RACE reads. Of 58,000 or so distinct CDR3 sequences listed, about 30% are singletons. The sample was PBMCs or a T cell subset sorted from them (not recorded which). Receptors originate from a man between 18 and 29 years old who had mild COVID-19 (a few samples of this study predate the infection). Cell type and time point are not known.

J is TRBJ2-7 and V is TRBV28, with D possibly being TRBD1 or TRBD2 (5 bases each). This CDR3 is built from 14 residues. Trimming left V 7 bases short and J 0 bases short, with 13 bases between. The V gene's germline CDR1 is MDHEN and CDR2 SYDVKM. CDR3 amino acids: CASTWGGGSYEQYV. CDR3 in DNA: TGTGCCAGCACGTGGGGCGGAGGCTCCTACGAGCAGTACGTC.

This CDR3 is CASSLADRTYEQYV. The CDR3 bases are TGTGCCAGCAGCTTAGCGGACAGAACCTACGAGCAGTACGTC. The genes are TRBV7-9 and TRBJ2-7; D is perhaps TRBD1 (6 bases). Trimming stripped 0 bases from V and 2 bases from J, with 8 bases between. Germline loops: CDR1 SEHNR, CDR2 FQNEAQ (reference sequence). The CDR3 extends over 14 amino acids.

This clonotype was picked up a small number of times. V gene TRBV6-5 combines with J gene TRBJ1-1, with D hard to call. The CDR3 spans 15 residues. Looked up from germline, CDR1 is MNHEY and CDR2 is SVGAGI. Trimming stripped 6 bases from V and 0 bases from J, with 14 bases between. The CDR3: CASSRLTQMNTEAFF. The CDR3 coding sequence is TGTGCCAGCAGCCGCCTAACACAAATGAACACTGAAGCTTTCTTT.

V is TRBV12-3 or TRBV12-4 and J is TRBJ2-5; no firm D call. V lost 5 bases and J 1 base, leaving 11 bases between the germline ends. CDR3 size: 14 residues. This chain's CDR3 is CASSLGRIQETQYF. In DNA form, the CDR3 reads TGTGCCAGCAGTCTAGGACGGATCCAAGAGACCCAGTACTTC.

The CDR3 here is CASSQAIVSGNTIYF. The DNA for the CDR3 is TGCGCCAGCAGCCAAGCGATCGTATCTGGAAACACCATATATTTT. V usage is TRBV4-1 and J usage is TRBJ1-3; D gene unclear. The CDR3 covers 15 residues. The V end lost 1 base, the J end lost 1 base, and 8 bases lay between the germline ends. Germline values: CDR1 MGHRA, CDR2 YSYEKL.

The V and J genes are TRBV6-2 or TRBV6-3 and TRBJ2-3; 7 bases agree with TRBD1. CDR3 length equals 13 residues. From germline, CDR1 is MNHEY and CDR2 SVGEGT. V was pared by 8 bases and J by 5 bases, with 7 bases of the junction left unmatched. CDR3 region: CASGWTGGDTQYF. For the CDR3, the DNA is TGTGCCAGCGGGTGGACAGGAGGAGATACGCAGTATTTT.

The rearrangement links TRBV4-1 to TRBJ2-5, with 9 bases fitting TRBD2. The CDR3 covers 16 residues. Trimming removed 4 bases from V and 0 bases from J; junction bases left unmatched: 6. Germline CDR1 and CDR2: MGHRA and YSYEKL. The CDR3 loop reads CASSPRGGPYQETQYF. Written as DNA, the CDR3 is TGCGCCAGCAGCCCGCGGGGGGGCCCGTACCAAGAGACCCAGTACTTC.

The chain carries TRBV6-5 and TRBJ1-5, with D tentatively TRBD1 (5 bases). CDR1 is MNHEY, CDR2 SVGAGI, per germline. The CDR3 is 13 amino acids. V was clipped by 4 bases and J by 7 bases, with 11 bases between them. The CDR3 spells CASSFRGDQPQHF. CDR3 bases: TGTGCCAGCAGTTTCCGGGGGGACCAGCCCCAGCATTTT.

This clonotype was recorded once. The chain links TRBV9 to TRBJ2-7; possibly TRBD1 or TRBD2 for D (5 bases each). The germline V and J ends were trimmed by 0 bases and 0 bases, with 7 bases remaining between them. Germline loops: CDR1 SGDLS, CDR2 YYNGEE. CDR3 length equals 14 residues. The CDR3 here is CASSVGDDSYEQYF. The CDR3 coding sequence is TGTGCCAGCAGCGTAGGGGACGACTCCTACGAGCAGTACTTC.